This TCR beta chain was recovered during a study of CD8 T cells in ankylosing spondylitis. The V gene's germline CDR1 is LNHDA and CDR2 SQIVND (reference sequence). Trimming shortened V by 6 bases and J by 2 bases, and 14 bases separated the two germline ends. The CDR3 extends over 14 amino acids. Making the TCR beta libraries involved quantitative 5'-RACE with molecular barcodes. TCRdb reanalysed the 5' RACE reads using MiXCR and keeps one entry per CDR3 protein. The table records under 250,000 distinct CDR3 sequences, about 30% of them present only once. This clonotype originated in a male donor with ankylosing spondylitis or in good health (not recorded which). This chain uses TRBV19 with TRBJ2-7; D may be TRBD1 or TRBD2 (5 bases each). Sequencing was carried out using blood, either unsorted or a sorted T cell fraction (not recorded which). CDR3 protein: CASSPTGPTYEQYF. The CDR3 nucleotides are TGTGCCAGTAGCCCCACGGGACCGACCTACGAGCAGTACTTC.